This T cell receptor beta chain derives from a study of blood T cell repertoires in COVID-19. This CDR3 spans 14 amino acids. CDR1 and CDR2 (germline): SNHLY, FYNNEI. V lost 6 bases and J lost 4; bases outside the gene matches: 6. All enrollees were about 18 to 100 years old and from 20 to 25 US areas. Participants reported their clinical history, and cohort assignment relied on those reports. Per the original methods: Estimation of nucleated cell counts relied on the amplification of reference gene primers. Assay: immunoSEQ multiplex PCR; the TCRdb copy retains only in-frame clones and omits some. The DNA gave D and trimming, while V, J and clone size come from that table. The profile covers some 380,000 clones, with roughly 88% appearing a single time and around 1.9% taken by the ten largest.

The sequence came from a woman aged 35 to 49 with acute COVID-19. This chain connects TRBV2 to TRBJ1-5; TRBD1 matches 7 bases. The sample taken for sequencing was PBMCs or T cells enriched from blood (not recorded which). The CDR3 region has the DNA TGTGCCAGCAGCGACCGGGACAGAAATCAGCCCCAGCATTTT. Translating gives CASSDRDRNQPQHF. The full variable domain, in which reference TRBV2 and TRBJ1-5 provide the parts outside the CDR3, is EPEVTQTPSHQVTQMGQEVILRCVPISNHLYFYWYRQILGQKVEFLVSFYNNEISEKSEIFDDQFSVERPDGSNFTLKIRSTKLEDSAMYFCASSDRDRNQPQHFGDGTRLSIL.